This T cell receptor (beta chain) was captured by sequencing in a study of control samples from healthy donors and cancer patients. The CDR3 spans 12 residues. Germline CDR1 ENHRY, CDR2 SYGVKD. Deletions cut 9 bases from V and 0 bases from J, with 6 bases between. This clone was observed many times. Here immunoSEQ multiplex PCR was the method, and the copy in TCRdb shows in-frame clones only, minus some. The sample gives around 45,000 clones, around 70% of which show up once; 17% is in the top ten. The sample taken for sequencing was formalin-fixed, paraffin-embedded tissue. The genes are TRBV10-3 and TRBJ2-1, with a possible D match to TRBD1 (5 bases). This TCR came from a male donor with melanoma. As DNA, the CDR3 is TGTGCCATGGGGCTCTCCTACAATGAGCAGTTCTTC. It specifies CAMGLSYNEQFF.